This passage covers 28 T cell receptor beta chains from one sample sequenced in a study of T cells in pancreatic ductal adenocarcinoma. Surgery without prior neoadjuvant therapy was the treatment of the selected pancreatic ductal adenocarcinoma patients. TCRdb's table, derived via immunoSEQ multiplex PCR, lists solely in-frame clones and lacks some. The sample has around 10,000 clones, roughly two thirds seen once; the top ten hold 27%. Input material: pancreatic tumor tissue. These receptors were taken from a human donor with pancreatic ductal adenocarcinoma.

The CDR3, as DNA: TGTGCCAGCAGCCCAGGGGGATGGCCTAATGAAAAACTGTTTTTT. It is translated as CASSPGGWPNEKLFF. This chain joins TRBV9 and TRBJ1-4; 7 bases are shared with TRBD1. V lost 4 bases to trimming and J lost 3 bases; unmatched junction nucleotides: 6. The length of the CDR3 is 15 residues. The germline gives CDR1 SGDLS, CDR2 YYNGEE. Full variable domain (remainder filled in from reference TRBV9 and TRBJ1-4): DSGVTQTPKHLITATGQRVTLRCSPRSGDLSVYWYQQSLDQGLQFLIQYYNGEERAKGNILERFSAQQFPDLHSELNLSSLELGDSALYFCASSPGGWPNEKLFFGSGTQLSVL.

The chain links TRBV7-2 to TRBJ1-3; D remains unclear. With 1 base removed from V and 4 bases from J, the gap between germline ends came to 8 bases. The germline gives CDR1 SGHTA, CDR2 FQGNSA. The CDR3 has 14 residues. The chain's CDR3 is CASSLGSIGNTIYF. CDR3 coding DNA: TGTGCCAGCAGCTTAGGAAGTATAGGAAACACCATATATTTT.

J is TRBJ2-3 and V is TRBV5-1; D is perhaps TRBD2 (6 bases). This CDR3 is 16 amino acids long. The V gene's germline CDR1 is SGHRS and CDR2 YFSETQ. V was cut by 0 bases and J by 0 bases, with 11 bases left in between. CDR3 nucleotide sequence: TGCGCCAGCAGCTTGGGGGGGACTGCTAGCACAGATACGCAGTATTTT. It encodes CASSLGGTASTDTQYF.

The chain has TRBV6-1 and TRBJ1-2; unclear D gene. The V end lost 1 base, the J end lost 7 bases, and 4 bases lay between the germline ends. This CDR3 spans 11 amino acids. Germline loops: CDR1 MNHNS, CDR2 SASEGT. The chain's CDR3 is CASSEGGGYTF. DNA of the CDR3: TGTGCCAGCAGTGAAGGGGGTGGCTACACCTTC.

This clone was seen only once. The chain couples TRBV7-9 to TRBJ2-7; D possibly uses TRBD1 or TRBD2 (6 bases each). The CDR3 runs to 16 residues. Germline V gene data show CDR1 as SEHNR and CDR2 as FQNEAQ (reference sequence). V lost 5 bases and J lost 0, with 17 bases in between. The CDR3 loop is CASSRMDGGLSYEQYF. CDR3 DNA sequence: TGTGCCAGCAGCCGAATGGACGGGGGCCTCTCCTACGAGCAGTACTTC.

Sample share makes this clone medium-sized (0.01 to 0.1%). The rearrangement uses TRBV6-5 and TRBJ2-3; TRBD2 agrees at 9 bases. The CDR3 extends over 15 amino acids. The V gene's germline CDR1 is MNHEY and CDR2 SVGAGI. Trimming removed 0 bases from V and 3 bases from J; junction bases left unmatched: 1. The CDR3: CASSYSTSGTDTQYF. CDR3 DNA sequence: TGTGCCAGCAGTTACTCGACTAGCGGAACAGATACGCAGTATTTT.

This sequence joins TRBV15 and TRBJ2-2; a weak D match, TRBD1 (5 bases). Germline-derived CDR1 and CDR2 are LNHNV and YYDKDF (reference sequence). CDR3 length equals 14 residues. V shed 3 bases and J shed 9 bases, with 14 bases lying between them. The CDR3 bases are TGTGCCACCAGCAGTCGGACATCCTACCGGGAGCTGTTTTTT. Its translation is CATSSRTSYRELFF.

V gene TRBV27 combines with J gene TRBJ2-1; tentatively, D is TRBD2 (6 bases). The germline CDR1 and CDR2 sequences are MNHEY and SMNVEV (reference sequence). This CDR3 is 13 amino acids long. Trimming shortened V by 11 bases and J by 0 bases, and 11 bases separated the two germline ends. The CDR3 DNA is TGTGCCTCCTCGGGGGTCTCCTACAATGAGCAGTTCTTC. Its protein product is CASSGVSYNEQFF.

The J gene is TRBJ1-3, the V gene TRBV6-5; D uncertain. The V gene's germline CDR1 is MNHEY and CDR2 SVGAGI. The V gene lost 5 bases and the J gene lost 1 base, with 12 bases spanning the gap. The CDR3 is made up of 15 amino acids. CDR3 nucleotide sequence: TGTGCCAGCAGTCGGGCCCTAGGGTCTGGAAACACCATATATTTT. Its protein product is CASSRALGSGNTIYF.

The V call is TRBV2, the J call TRBJ2-1; D gene ambiguous. V lost 5 bases to trimming and J lost 5 bases, with 10 bases between them. The CDR3 consists of 13 residues. The germline V gene encodes CDR1 SNHLY and CDR2 FYNNEI. For the CDR3, the DNA is TGTGCCAGCAGTAGGGAAGTGAACAATGAGCAGTTCTTC. Translated: CASSREVNNEQFF.

This chain links TRBV28 with TRBJ2-1, with D perhaps matching TRBD1 or TRBD2 (5 bases each). Trimming took off 10 bases at V and 0 bases at J, with 13 bases between the two ends. The CDR3 extends over 14 amino acids. Germline CDR1 reads MDHEN; CDR2 reads SYDVKM. CDR3 nucleotides: TGTGCCACGATAGGGGCGGGCTCCTACAATGAGCAGTTCTTC. Its translation is CATIGAGSYNEQFF.

The chain carries TRBV5-1 and TRBJ2-7; either TRBD1 or TRBD2 may fit D (5 bases each). This CDR3 spans 15 amino acids. Germline CDR1 is SGHRS and CDR2 is YFSETQ. V was shortened by 0 bases and J by 5 bases, with 15 bases between the two germline ends. Here the CDR3 DNA reads TGCGCCAGCAGCTTGGATGGGGGTCGGGGTCACGAGCAGTACTTC. Translating gives CASSLDGGRGHEQYF.

V and J are TRBV5-1 and TRBJ2-1; 8 bases line up with TRBD1. CDR1 and CDR2 (germline): SGHRS, YFSETQ. The V segment lost 9 bases and the J segment 7 bases; nucleotides outside the gene matches: 6. The CDR3 length is 12 residues. This chain's CDR3 is CATGQGQNEQFF. The CDR3 DNA reads TGCGCCACCGGACAGGGTCAAAATGAGCAGTTCTTC.

The rearrangement uses TRBV15 and TRBJ2-5; the match to TRBD1 covers 7 bases. This CDR3 region has 14 residues. Germline trimming cut 0 bases from V and 4 bases from J; bases unmatched to any gene: 2. The germline V gene has CDR1 LNHNV and CDR2 YYDKDF (reference sequence). The CDR3 spells CATSRDPGGETQYF. CDR3 nucleotides: TGTGCCACCAGCAGAGATCCAGGGGGAGAGACCCAGTACTTC. Together with reference TRBV15 and TRBJ2-5, the CDR3 gives the full variable domain: DAMVIQNPRYQVTQFGKPVTLSCSQTLNHNVMYWYQQKSSQAPKLLFHYYDKDFNNEADTPDNFQSRRPNTSFCFLDIRSPGLGDTAMYLCATSRDPGGETQYFGPGTRLLVL.

V and J are TRBV6-1 and TRBJ2-2; perhaps TRBD2 as D (6 bases). The CDR3 sequence is 14 residues long. V lost 0 bases and J 10 bases, leaving 12 bases between the germline ends. Germline CDR1 and CDR2: MNHNS and SASEGT. CDR3 sequence (DNA): TGTGCCAGCAGTGAAGCTTGGGGGGTCCCGGAGCTGTTTTTT. This translates into CASSEAWGVPELFF.

The chain employs TRBV2 and TRBJ2-5, with a weak D call TRBD1 (6 bases). CDR1 and CDR2 (germline): SNHLY, FYNNEI. Trimming stripped 6 bases from V and 7 bases from J, with 18 bases between. The CDR3 sequence is 14 residues long. The CDR3 DNA follows: TGTGCCAGCAGCCCCTCGTGGGGCAGGGGGACCCAGTACTTC. This encodes CASSPSWGRGTQYF.

The rearrangement uses TRBV13 and TRBJ2-1, with 10 bases matching TRBD2. The CDR3 contains 14 residues. The V gene end was trimmed by 7 bases and the J gene end by 4 bases; junction bases not matched to a gene: 4. Germline values: CDR1 PRHDT, CDR2 FYEKMQ (reference sequence). CDR3 bases: TGTGCCAGCAAACTAGCGGGGTCTTACAATGAGCAGTTCTTC. Translated: CASKLAGSYNEQFF.

The chain uses TRBV10-1 and TRBJ2-4; 14 bases fit TRBD2. Germline CDR1 WNHNN, CDR2 SYGVQD (reference sequence). The CDR3 sequence is 16 residues long. V dropped 3 bases and J dropped 3; count of bases not matched to a gene: 1. The CDR3 protein is CASSEGLAGGKNIQYF. The CDR3 region has the DNA TGCGCCAGCAGTGAAGGACTAGCGGGAGGCAAAAACATTCAGTACTTC.

The V gene is TRBV19, the J gene TRBJ2-5; a possible D gene is TRBD2 (5 bases). Trimming took 9 bases from V and 5 from J, leaving 22 bases between them. Germline V gives CDR1 LNHDA, CDR2 SQIVND (reference sequence). This CDR3 spans 15 amino acids. The CDR3 loop reads CASSRRAIPIETQYF. The CDR3 region has the DNA TGTGCCAGCTCACGGCGGGCCATTCCGATCGAGACCCAGTACTTC.

The chain links TRBV29-1 to TRBJ1-2; D uncertain. CDR1 is SQVTM and CDR2 is ANQGSEA in the germline V gene. V lost 1 base, J lost 4 bases, and 13 bases lay in between. This CDR3 has 14 amino acids. The CDR3 DNA sequence: TGCAGCGTTGAAGGCGGGAAGGCAGGCTATGGCTACACCTTC. It yields the protein CSVEGGKAGYGYTF.

The V and J genes are TRBV28 and TRBJ1-3; possible D gene TRBD1, 5 bases. Looked up from germline, CDR1 is MDHEN and CDR2 is SYDVKM. The CDR3 contains 14 residues. V lost 7 bases, J lost 4 bases, and 14 bases lay in between. The CDR3: CASKSTGDGNTIYF. Here the CDR3 DNA reads TGTGCCAGCAAGAGTACGGGGGACGGAAACACCATATATTTT.

The table lists this clone with a few counts. V usage is TRBV19 and J usage is TRBJ2-7; the match to TRBD1 covers 8 bases. Per germline, CDR1 LNHDA and CDR2 SQIVND (reference sequence). Trimming removed 3 bases from V and 4 bases from J; junction bases left unmatched: 8. The CDR3 is 15 amino acids. DNA for the CDR3: TGTGCCAGTAGTATTGGGGCAGGGGGCGTTTACGAGCAGTACTTC. Translating it yields CASSIGAGGVYEQYF.

The J gene is TRBJ2-1, the V gene TRBV11-2; D gene unclear. Germline lookup yields CDR1 SGHAT and CDR2 FQNNGV. The V end lost 3 bases, the J end lost 8 bases, and 5 bases lay between the germline ends. The CDR3 is made up of 11 amino acids. CDR3 sequence (DNA): TGTGCCAGCAGCTTCACGTATGAGCAGTTCTTC. It encodes CASSFTYEQFF. The variable domain in full, completed from reference TRBV11-2 and TRBJ2-1, reads EAGVAQSPRYKIIEKRQSVAFWCNPISGHATLYWYQQILGQGPKLLIQFQNNGVVDDSQLPKDRFSAERLKGVDSTLKIQPAKLEDSAVYLCASSFTYEQFFGPGTRLTVL.

V is TRBV5-1 and J is TRBJ2-3, with 7 positions matching TRBD2. V lost 2 bases and J lost 6; bases outside the gene matches: 9. The CDR3 has 15 residues. Germline V lookup: CDR1 SGHRS, CDR2 YFSETQ. CDR3 residues: CASSFMGGPEDTQYF. DNA of the CDR3: TGCGCCAGCAGCTTCATGGGAGGGCCAGAGGATACGCAGTATTTT.

The V gene is TRBV5-1, the J gene TRBJ2-6; 7 bases match TRBD2. The J segment lost 3 bases and the V segment lost 5 bases, leaving 5 bases of the junction unmatched. The germline V gene encodes CDR1 SGHRS and CDR2 YFSETQ. The CDR3 has 15 amino acids. The DNA of the CDR3 is TGCGCCAGCAGTGTCAGCGGGGTTGGGGCCAACGTCCTGACTTTC. This gives the protein CASSVSGVGANVLTF.

The V and J genes are TRBV7-8 and TRBJ2-2; tentative D call: TRBD1 (6 bases). CDR3 size: 15 residues. Germline lookup yields CDR1 SGHVS and CDR2 FQNEAQ. V lost 3 bases to trimming and J lost 7 bases, with 15 bases between them. CDR3 bases: TGTGCCAGCAGCTTCCTGACAGGATCGATCGGGGAGCTGTTTTTT. It encodes CASSFLTGSIGELFF.

The CDR3 spells CASSVAPGTHYEQYF. In DNA form, the CDR3 reads TGTGCCAGCAGCGTAGCCCCCGGGACCCACTACGAGCAGTACTTC. This chain uses TRBV9 with TRBJ2-7, with D perhaps assigned TRBD1 or TRBD2 (5 bases each). Germline assignment: CDR1 SGDLS and CDR2 YYNGEE. Trimming stripped 0 bases from V and 3 bases from J, with 13 bases between. The CDR3 runs to 15 residues.

This clone was counted between two and nine times. The rearrangement uses TRBV5-4 and TRBJ1-1; D call uncertain. Germline lookup yields CDR1 SGHNT and CDR2 YYREEE (reference sequence). The CDR3 length is 14 residues. V was trimmed by 4 bases and J by 1 base, leaving 11 bases between them. The CDR3 protein is CASSDGLGNTEAFF. In DNA, the CDR3 is TGTGCCAGCAGCGACGGACTGGGGAACACTGAAGCTTTCTTT.